Sequencing of this T cell receptor (beta chain) was carried out in a study of lymphopenia after photon versus proton radiotherapy. The V gene lost 5 bases and the J gene lost 2 bases, with 10 bases spanning the gap. The CDR3 is 13 residues long. Germline V lookup: CDR1 SGHVS, CDR2 FQNEAQ. Comments on this clone: Its specificity is unknown.

Regarding the study as a whole: Proton therapy kept repertoires fairly stable, unlike photons, which gained effector/memory cells. Oligoclonal CD8+ Temra expansion after nadir drove photon patients' diversity drop.

Sequencing was performed with immunoSEQ multiplex PCR; in TCRdb, only in-frame clones are kept and a portion is missing. The sample lists around 42,000 clones; approximately 85% were seen once. This chain joins TRBV7-8 and TRBJ2-7; tentative D call: TRBD2 (5 bases). The starting material was peripheral blood, obtained from a patient treated with photon-based radiotherapy. This sequence was found in a man in his forties or fifties with gastric cancer. Here the CDR3 reads CASSRTAAYEQYF. In DNA, the CDR3 is TGTGCCAGCAGCCGGACTGCAGCCTACGAGCAGTACTTC.